This is a list of T cell receptor beta chains from one sample in a study of T cell repertoires in cytomegalovirus infection. TCRdb used MiXCR to reprocess the reads, holding one entry per CDR3 protein. The data contain about 280,000 distinct CDR3 sequences, about 20% of them seen just once; the ten biggest clones take up approximately 19%. For these TCRs, the target antigens are not known. Specimen: cultured PBMCs, collected from culture after CMV antigen stimulation. Receptor source: a human donor in good health (CMV status not recorded). Some clones in this sample may be carry-over from other donors' samples. Each CDR3 is given with its conserved first and last residue. The order of the fields is V gene, clone size, J gene, D gene, CDR3 protein, CDR3 DNA. The D gene is left open where the match is weak. Clone size is stated in some rows and not others, as once, few, many or a class when expanded.

V gene: TRBV7-2
clone size: many
J gene: TRBJ2-4
D gene: TRBD2
CDR3 protein: CASSLAGGKNIQYF
CDR3 DNA: TGTGCCAGCAGTTTAGCGGGAGGCAAAAACATTCAGTACTTC

V gene: TRBV7-2
clone size: many
J gene: TRBJ1-5
D gene: NA
CDR3 protein: CASSLRSGDQPQHF
CDR3 DNA: TGTGCCAGCAGCTTAAGATCGGGTGATCAGCCCCAGCATTTT

V gene: TRBV5-6
clone size: few
J gene: TRBJ1-1
D gene: TRBD1
CDR3 protein: CASSFQGTAANTEAFF
CDR3 DNA: TGTGCCAGCAGCTTCCAAGGGACAGCCGCGAACACTGAAGCTTTCTTT

V gene: TRBV12-3/TRBV12-4
clone size: NA
J gene: TRBJ2-1
D gene: TRBD2
CDR3 protein: CASSLGTSGGKQFF
CDR3 DNA: TGTGCCAGCAGTTTGGGGACTAGCGGGGGTAAGCAGTTCTTC

V gene: TRBV12-3/TRBV12-4
clone size: once
J gene: TRBJ1-2
D gene: TRBD1
CDR3 protein: CASSSQGAYGYTF
CDR3 DNA: TGTGCCAGCAGTTCACAGGGGGCCTATGGCTACACCTTC

V gene: TRBV6-5
clone size: NA
J gene: TRBJ2-3
D gene: NA
CDR3 protein: CASSYSNSYTDTQYF
CDR3 DNA: TGTGCCAGCAGTTACTCCAACTCCTACACAGATACGCAGTATTTT

V gene: TRBV7-9
clone size: many
J gene: TRBJ2-5
D gene: TRBD1
CDR3 protein: CASSINVGTGDLWRQETQYF
CDR3 DNA: TGTGCCAGCAGCATCAACGTCGGGACAGGGGATTTATGGCGGCAAGAGACCCAGTACTTC

V gene: TRBV6-5
clone size: few
J gene: TRBJ2-5
D gene: TRBD2
CDR3 protein: CASSYSGLAGVPTGETQYF
CDR3 DNA: TGTGCCAGCAGTTACTCCGGGCTAGCGGGAGTCCCGACTGGAGAGACCCAGTACTTC

V gene: TRBV7-2
clone size: NA
J gene: TRBJ1-1
D gene: NA
CDR3 protein: CASSFGTIPANTEAFF
CDR3 DNA: TGTGCCAGCAGTTTCGGAACTATCCCCGCGAACACTGAAGCTTTCTTT

V gene: TRBV7-2
clone size: many
J gene: TRBJ2-7
D gene: TRBD2
CDR3 protein: CASSYIGTSHPYEQYF
CDR3 DNA: TGTGCCAGCAGCTACATCGGGACTAGCCATCCCTACGAGCAGTACTTC

V gene: TRBV4-1
clone size: NA
J gene: TRBJ2-2
D gene: TRBD1
CDR3 protein: CASSLRDRGNTGELFF
CDR3 DNA: TGCGCCAGCAGCCTACGGGACAGGGGGAACACCGGGGAGCTGTTTTTT

V gene: TRBV6-6
clone size: many
J gene: TRBJ2-5
D gene: NA
CDR3 protein: CASSFHAPTETQYF
CDR3 DNA: TGTGCCAGCAGTTTCCACGCCCCCACAGAGACCCAGTACTTC

V gene: TRBV7-3
clone size: NA
J gene: TRBJ1-1
D gene: TRBD1
CDR3 protein: CASSQQGVGTEAFF
CDR3 DNA: TGTGCCAGCAGCCAACAGGGGGTAGGCACTGAAGCTTTCTTT

V gene: TRBV5-6
clone size: few
J gene: TRBJ1-2
D gene: NA
CDR3 protein: CASSLGGSDYGYTF
CDR3 DNA: TGTGCCAGCAGCTTGGGTGGTTCTGACTATGGCTACACCTTC

V gene: TRBV4-2
clone size: many
J gene: TRBJ2-2
D gene: TRBD1
CDR3 protein: CASSQLQGLVMFAGELFF
CDR3 DNA: TGTGCCAGCAGCCAACTACAGGGGTTAGTTATGTTTGCCGGGGAGCTGTTTTTT

V gene: TRBV5-6
clone size: few
J gene: TRBJ1-1
D gene: NA
CDR3 protein: CASSWRGGTEAFF
CDR3 DNA: TGTGCCAGCAGCTGGAGGGGCGGCACTGAAGCTTTCTTT

V gene: TRBV5-1
clone size: NA
J gene: TRBJ2-1
D gene: TRBD2
CDR3 protein: CASSGGLTSGRASNEQFF
CDR3 DNA: TGCGCCAGCAGCGGGGGGCTAACTAGCGGGAGGGCTAGTAATGAGCAGTTCTTC

V gene: TRBV2
clone size: NA
J gene: TRBJ1-6
D gene: NA
CDR3 protein: CASSTQGNSPLHF
CDR3 DNA: TGTGCCAGCAGTACTCAGGGAAATTCACCCCTCCACTTT

V gene: TRBV5-1
clone size: NA
J gene: TRBJ1-5
D gene: NA
CDR3 protein: CASSLEPNSNQPQHF
CDR3 DNA: TGCGCCAGCAGCTTGGAACCCAATAGCAATCAGCCCCAGCATTTT

V gene: TRBV2
clone size: NA
J gene: TRBJ2-1
D gene: TRBD2
CDR3 protein: CASSGDYYNEQFF
CDR3 DNA: TGTGCCAGCAGCGGGGACTATTACAATGAGCAGTTCTTC

V gene: TRBV12-3/TRBV12-4
clone size: few
J gene: TRBJ2-2
D gene: TRBD1
CDR3 protein: CASRAPGQGGTGELFF
CDR3 DNA: TGTGCCAGCAGGGCCCCGGGACAGGGAGGCACCGGGGAGCTGTTTTTT

V gene: TRBV29-1
clone size: few
J gene: TRBJ2-7
D gene: NA
CDR3 protein: CSVEGRGSSYEQYF
CDR3 DNA: TGCAGCGTTGAAGGGAGGGGAAGCTCCTACGAGCAGTACTTC

V gene: TRBV11-3
clone size: few
J gene: TRBJ2-1
D gene: TRBD1
CDR3 protein: CASSSRQGKGNEQFF
CDR3 DNA: TGTGCCAGCAGCTCTCGACAGGGGAAAGGCAATGAGCAGTTCTTC

V gene: TRBV7-6
clone size: many
J gene: TRBJ2-1
D gene: TRBD2
CDR3 protein: CASSSSGRANDEQFF
CDR3 DNA: TGTGCCAGCAGCAGTAGCGGGAGGGCCAACGATGAGCAGTTCTTC

V gene: TRBV7-3
clone size: NA
J gene: TRBJ2-4
D gene: TRBD1
CDR3 protein: CASSSGTGGKIKNIQYF
CDR3 DNA: TGTGCCAGCAGCTCTGGGACAGGGGGTAAGATTAAGAACATTCAGTACTTC

V gene: TRBV7-3
clone size: many
J gene: TRBJ2-2
D gene: TRBD2
CDR3 protein: CASSRGGSNTGELFF
CDR3 DNA: TGTGCCAGCAGCCGGGGGGGTTCGAACACCGGGGAGCTGTTTTTT

V gene: TRBV7-2
clone size: many
J gene: TRBJ2-7
D gene: NA
CDR3 protein: CASSRPSASYEQYF
CDR3 DNA: TGTGCCAGCAGCAGACCTAGCGCCTCCTACGAGCAGTACTTC